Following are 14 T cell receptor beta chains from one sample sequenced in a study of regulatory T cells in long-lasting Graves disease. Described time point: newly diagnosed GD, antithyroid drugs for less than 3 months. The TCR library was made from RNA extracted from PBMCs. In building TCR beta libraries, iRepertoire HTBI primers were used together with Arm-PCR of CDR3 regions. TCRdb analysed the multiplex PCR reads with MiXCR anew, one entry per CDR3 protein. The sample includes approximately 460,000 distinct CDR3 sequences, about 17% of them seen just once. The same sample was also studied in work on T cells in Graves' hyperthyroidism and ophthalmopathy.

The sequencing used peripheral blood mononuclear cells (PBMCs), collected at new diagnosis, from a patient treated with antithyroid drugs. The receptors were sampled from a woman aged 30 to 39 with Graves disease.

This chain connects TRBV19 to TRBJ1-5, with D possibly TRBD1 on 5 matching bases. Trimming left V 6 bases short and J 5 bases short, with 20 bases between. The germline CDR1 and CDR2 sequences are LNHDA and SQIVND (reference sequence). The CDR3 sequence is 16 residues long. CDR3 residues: CASSPPTEAYYQPQHF. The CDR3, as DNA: TGTGCCAGTAGCCCACCGACAGAGGCCTATTATCAGCCCCAGCATTTT. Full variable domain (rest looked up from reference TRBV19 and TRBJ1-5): DGGITQSPKYLFRKEGQNVTLSCEQNLNHDAMYWYRQDPGQGLRLIYYSQIVNDFQKGDIAEGYSVSREKKESFPLTVTSAQKNPTAFYLCASSPPTEAYYQPQHFGDGTRLSIL.

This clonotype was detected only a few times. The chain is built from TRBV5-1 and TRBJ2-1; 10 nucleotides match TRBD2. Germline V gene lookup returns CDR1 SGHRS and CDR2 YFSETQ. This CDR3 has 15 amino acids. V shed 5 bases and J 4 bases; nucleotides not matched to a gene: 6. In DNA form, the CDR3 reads TGCGCCAGCAGGTCGACTAGCGGGCTATACAATGAGCAGTTCTTC. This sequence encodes CASRSTSGLYNEQFF.

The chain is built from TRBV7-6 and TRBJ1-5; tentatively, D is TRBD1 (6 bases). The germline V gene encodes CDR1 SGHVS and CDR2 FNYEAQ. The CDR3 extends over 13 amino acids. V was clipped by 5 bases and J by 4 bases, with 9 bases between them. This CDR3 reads CASSPGANQPQHF. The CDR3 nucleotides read TGTGCCAGCAGCCCAGGGGCGAATCAGCCCCAGCATTTT.

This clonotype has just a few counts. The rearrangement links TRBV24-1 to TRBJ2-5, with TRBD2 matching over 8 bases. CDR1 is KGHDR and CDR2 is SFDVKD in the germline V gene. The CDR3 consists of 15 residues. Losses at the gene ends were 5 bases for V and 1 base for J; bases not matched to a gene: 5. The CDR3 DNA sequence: TGTGCCACCAGTGTACCTAGCGGGTCCCAAGAGACCCAGTACTTC. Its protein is CATSVPSGSQETQYF.

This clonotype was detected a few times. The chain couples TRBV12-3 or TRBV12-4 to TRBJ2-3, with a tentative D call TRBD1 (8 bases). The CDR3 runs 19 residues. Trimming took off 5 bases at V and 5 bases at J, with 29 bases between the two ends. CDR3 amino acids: CASSPGLQGGVGREDTQYF. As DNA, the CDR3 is TGTGCCAGCAGTCCGGGACTACAGGGGGGGGTGGGTAGAGAAGATACGCAGTATTTT.

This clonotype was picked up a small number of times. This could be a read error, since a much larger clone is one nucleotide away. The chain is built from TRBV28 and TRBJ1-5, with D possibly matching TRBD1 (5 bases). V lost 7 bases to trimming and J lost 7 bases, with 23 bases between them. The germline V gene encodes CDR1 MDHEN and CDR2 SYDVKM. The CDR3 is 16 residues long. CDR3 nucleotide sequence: TGTGCCAGCAAAAATCGAAGAAGGGGAGAGGACCAGCCCCAGCATTTT. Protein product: CASKNRRRGEDQPQHF.

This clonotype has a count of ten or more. The CDR3 DNA sequence: TGTGCTAGTGGTTTGCTCCCCTCCGGGACAGAGGGACTAGCGGGAGTTTGCGAGCAGTTCTTC. Translating it yields CASGLLPSGTEGLAGVCEQFF. The V and J genes are TRBV12-5 and TRBJ2-1; 14 nucleotides match TRBD2. The CDR3 is 21 residues long. After removal of 2 bases from V and 10 bases from J, the junction contained 22 bases not matched to a gene. The germline gives CDR1 LGHNT, CDR2 FRNRAP.

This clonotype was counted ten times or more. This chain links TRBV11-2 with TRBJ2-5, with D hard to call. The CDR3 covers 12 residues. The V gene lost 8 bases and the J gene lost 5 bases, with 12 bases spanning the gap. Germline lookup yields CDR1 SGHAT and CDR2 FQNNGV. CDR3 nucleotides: TGTGCCAGCTCGCCCGCCCCGGAGACCCAGTACTTC. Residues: CASSPAPETQYF.

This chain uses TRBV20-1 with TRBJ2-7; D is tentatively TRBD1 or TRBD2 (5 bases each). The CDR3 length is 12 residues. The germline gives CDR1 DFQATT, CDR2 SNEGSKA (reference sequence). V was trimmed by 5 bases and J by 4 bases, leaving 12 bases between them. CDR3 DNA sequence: TGCAGTGCTCGGGGCTGGGGATACGAGCAGTACTTC. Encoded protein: CSARGWGYEQYF.

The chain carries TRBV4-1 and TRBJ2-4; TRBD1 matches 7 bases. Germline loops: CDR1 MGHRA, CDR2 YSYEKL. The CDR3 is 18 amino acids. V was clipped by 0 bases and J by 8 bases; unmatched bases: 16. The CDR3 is CASSQEWTGGPSVDIQYF. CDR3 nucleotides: TGCGCCAGCAGCCAAGAATGGACAGGAGGACCCTCGGTAGACATTCAGTACTTC.

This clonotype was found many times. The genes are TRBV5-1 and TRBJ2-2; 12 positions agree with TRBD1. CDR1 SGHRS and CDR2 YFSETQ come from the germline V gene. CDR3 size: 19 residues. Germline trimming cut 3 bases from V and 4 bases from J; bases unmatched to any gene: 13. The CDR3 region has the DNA TGCGCCAGCAGCTCGGTACCTGGGACAGGGGGCTCGGGCACCGGGGAGCTGTTTTTT. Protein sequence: CASSSVPGTGGSGTGELFF.

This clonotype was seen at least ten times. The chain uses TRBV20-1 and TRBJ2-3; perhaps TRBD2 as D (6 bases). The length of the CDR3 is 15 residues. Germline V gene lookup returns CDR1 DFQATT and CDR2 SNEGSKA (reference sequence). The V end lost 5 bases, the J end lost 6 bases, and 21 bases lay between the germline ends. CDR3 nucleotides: TGCAGTGCTCCGAATCTAGAGAGCAGCGGGGATACGCAGTATTTT. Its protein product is CSAPNLESSGDTQYF.

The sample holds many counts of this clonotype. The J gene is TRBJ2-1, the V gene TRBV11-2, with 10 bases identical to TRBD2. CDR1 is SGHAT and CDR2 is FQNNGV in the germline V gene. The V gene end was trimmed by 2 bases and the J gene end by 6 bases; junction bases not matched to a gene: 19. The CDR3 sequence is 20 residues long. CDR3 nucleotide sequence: TGTGCCAGCAGCTTAAAAGGGGCCGTAATATCTAGCGGGAGTCCCAATGAGCAGTTCTTC. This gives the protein CASSLKGAVISSGSPNEQFF.

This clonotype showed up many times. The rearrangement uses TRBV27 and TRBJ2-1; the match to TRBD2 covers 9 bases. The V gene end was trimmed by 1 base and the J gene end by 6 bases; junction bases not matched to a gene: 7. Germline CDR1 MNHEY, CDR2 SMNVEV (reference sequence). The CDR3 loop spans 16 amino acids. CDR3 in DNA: TGTGCCAGCAGTTTATTCGCGACTAGCGGTAGCAATGAGCAGTTCTTC. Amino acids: CASSLFATSGSNEQFF.